Given below is one TCR beta chain in context. Its antigen is undetermined. These data originate in a study of response to subunit inactivated influenza vaccine. Study-wide results and limits: That few new T cells are recruited by each seasonal influenza vaccination was the authors' suggestion.

The CDR3 length is 15 residues. The junction had 11 bases not matched to a gene; V was cut back by 5 bases and J by 3 bases. Germline-derived CDR1 and CDR2 are DFQATT and SNEGSKA (reference sequence). TCRdb reprocessed the RT-PCR reads via MiXCR and lists one record per CDR3 protein. In the table there are fewer than 550,000 distinct CDR3 sequences, approximately 24% of which are singletons. The sequenced sample was CD4+ T cells sorted from PBMCs, obtained about 5 days after vaccination. The sequence derives from a man aged 50 to 60 who received an inactivated influenza vaccine. The rearrangement uses TRBV20-1 and TRBJ2-7; TRBD2 agrees at 9 bases. In nucleotides, the CDR3 is TGCAGTGCTCTTGCGCGGGAGGGGATGAACTACGAGCAGTACTTC. This encodes CSALAREGMNYEQYF.